A single TCR beta chain is shown here with its context. The data were obtained in a study of blood T cell repertoires in COVID-19. Overall study context: The study drew acute and convalescent COVID-19 samples from the United States, Italy and Spain. Sample material is recorded as cDNA or gDNA derived from T cells, B-cell-depleted T cells, or PBMCs.

In the study's own analysis: How many nucleated cells were present was estimated from reference gene primer amplification. Here immunoSEQ multiplex PCR was the method, and the copy in TCRdb shows in-frame clones only, minus some. V and J calls and clone size are given by that table; D and trimming were obtained from the DNA. Of approximately 170,000 clones listed, approximately 90% were seen once; the top ten hold about 1%. The ends were cut back, 3 bases at V and 1 base at J, with 9 bases in the middle. There are 14 residues in the CDR3. Germline-derived CDR1 and CDR2 are SEHNR and FQNEAQ (reference sequence).

The chain carries TRBV7-9 and TRBJ2-5; tentative D call: TRBD2 (6 bases). The sequence derives from a man aged 30 to 39 with acute or convalescent COVID-19. Sequencing was carried out using peripheral blood. The CDR3 DNA reads as TGTGCCAGCAGCTTGCGTAGCGGCCAAGAGACCCAGTACTTC. It is translated as CASSLRSGQETQYF.